This paragraph covers one T cell receptor beta chain sequence. Per the germline V gene, CDR1 is SQVTM and CDR2 is ANQGSEA. V dropped 5 bases and J dropped 4 bases, with 11 bases sitting between them. The CDR3 covers 12 residues. This specimen belongs to a study of blood T cell repertoires in COVID-19. Looking at the study overall: Donors in the United States, Italy and Spain gave samples during acute or convalescent COVID-19. Sources were T cells, B-cell-depleted T cells, or PBMCs; the material itself was cDNA or gDNA.

Source study methods: The assay estimated nucleated cells by amplifying reference gene primers. Generated by immunoSEQ multiplex PCR, the TCRdb table keeps only in-frame clones and is missing some. V, J and clone size are those of that table, while D and trimming were read from the DNA. Among fewer than 250,000 clones listed, about 80% were seen once. The sequencing input was peripheral blood. The origin of this receptor is a woman aged 40-49 years with active or convalescent COVID-19. V is TRBV29-1 and J is TRBJ1-2; tentative D call: TRBD1 (6 bases). The CDR3 here is CSVSAGVYGYTF. CDR3 nucleotide sequence: TGCAGCGTTAGTGCAGGGGTCTATGGCTACACCTTC.